A single sample gave rise to the 13 T cell receptor beta chains below, sequenced in a study of neurological immune-mediated disorders. Time point given: technical triplicate 2. TCRdb re-derived calls from the 5' RACE reads in MiXCR, one entry per CDR3 protein. The table has about 59,000 distinct CDR3 sequences, less than 25% seen once; the top ten hold roughly 4.5%. Source material: PBMCs. The receptors here all came from a man in his fifties or sixties with HTLV-1-associated myelopathy (HAM/TSP).

This clonotype was observed many times. The J gene is TRBJ2-1, the V gene TRBV12-3 or TRBV12-4, with D unclear. The V and J ends lost 5 bases and 0 bases respectively, with 5 bases between them. The CDR3 sequence is 13 residues long. The CDR3 DNA follows: TGTGCCAGCAGTGACAACTCCTACAATGAGCAGTTCTTC. Translated: CASSDNSYNEQFF.

This clonotype was observed many times. The genes are TRBV5-1 and TRBJ2-2, with D perhaps TRBD1 (6 bases). With 1 base removed from V and 4 bases from J, the gap between germline ends came to 11 bases. The CDR3 contains 15 residues. Germline V CDR1 and CDR2: SGHRS, YFSETQ. This CDR3 is CASSLTQGSTGELFF. The CDR3, as DNA: TGCGCCAGCAGCTTGACACAGGGATCCACCGGGGAGCTGTTTTTT.

About this clonotype: With a much larger clone just one base away, this may be a read error. The chain carries TRBV4-1 and TRBJ1-6; 7 positions agree with TRBD1. J was trimmed by 12 bases and V by 0 bases; bases with no gene match: 8. The V gene's germline CDR1 is MGHRA and CDR2 YSYEKL. This CDR3 has 15 residues. The CDR3 nucleotides are TGCGCCAGCAGCCAAGATTGGACAGGACGGTTACCCCTCCACTTT. Protein sequence: CASSQDWTGRLPLHF.

This clonotype came up many times. The chain combines TRBV6-5 with TRBJ2-2, with 10 bases aligning to TRBD2. This CDR3 contains 16 residues. Germline trimming cut 6 bases from V and 6 bases from J; bases unmatched to any gene: 10. CDR1 is MNHEY, CDR2 SVGAGI, per germline. CDR3 protein: CASRSGTSAFPGELFF. The DNA for the CDR3 is TGTGCCAGCAGGTCCGGGACTAGCGCTTTCCCCGGGGAGCTGTTTTTT.

The CDR3 loop reads CASSFEGPNTEAFF. For the CDR3, the DNA is TGTGCCAGCAGCTTTGAGGGACCGAACACTGAAGCTTTCTTT. The V gene is TRBV7-9, the J gene TRBJ1-1, with D possibly being TRBD1 (5 bases). The V end was cut by 3 bases, the J end by 1 base, with 9 bases between. Per the germline V gene, CDR1 is SEHNR and CDR2 is FQNEAQ (reference sequence). The CDR3 totals 14 residues.

In its sample, this clonotype was seen many times. The chain links TRBV29-1 to TRBJ2-5; D is unclear. This CDR3 comprises 12 residues. Germline CDR1 is SQVTM and CDR2 is ANQGSEA. Trimming removed 1 base at V and 4 bases at J, with 7 bases between. CDR3 residues: CSVEAAGETQYF. DNA for the CDR3: TGCAGCGTTGAAGCGGCCGGAGAGACCCAGTACTTC.

This clonotype was counted at least ten times. The chain has TRBV20-1 and TRBJ2-2; 8 nucleotides agree with TRBD1. With 2 bases clipped from V and 1 base from J, the junction kept 6 bases outside the gene matches. CDR1 is DFQATT and CDR2 is SNEGSKA in the germline V gene (reference sequence). The CDR3 extends over 16 amino acids. In nucleotides, the CDR3 is TGCAGTGCTAGACCAAGAGACAGGGGGAACACCGGGGAGCTGTTTTTT. Protein product: CSARPRDRGNTGELFF.

The chain recombines TRBV6-5 with TRBJ2-7; 14 bases match TRBD2. Germline V lookup: CDR1 MNHEY, CDR2 SVGAGI. The V and J ends lost 5 bases and 12 bases, in that order; junction bases with no gene match: 12. The CDR3 loop spans 15 amino acids. The CDR3 region is CASSPAGTSGREAYF. CDR3 nucleotides: TGTGCCAGCAGTCCGGCCGGGACTAGCGGGAGAGAGGCGTACTTC.

The sample holds many counts of this clonotype. The V gene is TRBV3-1, the J gene TRBJ2-3; no definite D call. The length of the CDR3 is 12 residues. Between the trimmed V and J ends, which lost 0 bases and 7 bases, there was a span of 5 bases. Germline assignment: CDR1 LGHDT and CDR2 YNNKEL (reference sequence). The CDR3: CASSQERHTQYF. The CDR3 region has the DNA TGTGCCAGCAGCCAAGAGCGACATACGCAGTATTTT.

The chain couples TRBV24-1 to TRBJ1-5; TRBD1 aligns across 11 bases. Per germline, CDR1 KGHDR and CDR2 SFDVKD. V gave up 3 bases and J gave up 1 base; unmatched junction bases: 1. This CDR3 comprises 16 residues. Here the CDR3 reads CATSDRTGGSNQPQHF. The CDR3 nucleotides read TGTGCCACCAGTGATCGGACAGGGGGCAGCAATCAGCCCCAGCATTTT.

This clonotype was seen ten or more times. The V call is TRBV6-5, the J call TRBJ2-7, with 11 nucleotides matching TRBD2. The J segment lost 2 bases and the V segment lost 0 bases, leaving 3 bases of the junction unmatched. The CDR3 sequence is 16 residues long. Germline V gene sequence: CDR1 MNHEY, CDR2 SVGAGI. CDR3 amino acids: CASSYSVAGGTYEQYF. As DNA, the CDR3 is TGTGCCAGCAGTTACTCAGTAGCGGGAGGGACCTACGAGCAGTACTTC.

The rearrangement uses TRBV29-1 and TRBJ1-1, with TRBD1 matching over 7 bases. This CDR3 contains 14 residues. V shed 6 bases, J shed 5 bases, and the junction held 12 bases outside the gene matches. Germline CDR1 reads SQVTM; CDR2 reads ANQGSEA. The CDR3 DNA sequence: TGCAGCGTCGCGGGACAGCGAGGCGGAACTGAAGCTTTCTTT. It yields the protein CSVAGQRGGTEAFF.

In its sample, this clonotype was seen many times. The CDR3 bases are TGTGCCAGCAGGAGAGGGGGAAACACCGGGGAGCTGTTTTTT. It specifies CASRRGGNTGELFF. The chain employs TRBV6-2 or TRBV6-3 and TRBJ2-2, with D maybe TRBD1 (6 bases). The CDR3 is made up of 14 amino acids. Germline values: CDR1 MNHEY, CDR2 SVGEGT. V gave up 6 bases and J gave up 2 bases, with 10 bases separating them.